The rows below give T cell receptor beta chains drawn from one sample of a study of cytomegalovirus exposure and HLA in healthy donors. Measured with immunoSEQ multiplex PCR; TCRdb has only the in-frame clones, and not every one. The sample holds 150,000 to 200,000 clones, approximately 71% seen once. Sequencing was done on a sample of PBMCs. Receptors originate from a man aged 25-45 years in good health and CMV-seropositive. CDR3s include the opening cysteine and the closing phenylalanine or tryptophan. A D gene is named only where the DNA matches it firmly. The size field is filled for only some rows; it gives once, few, many or a size class.

clone_size | j_call | v_call | d_call | cdr3_length | cdr3_aa | cdr3_nt
once | TRBJ1-5 | TRBV5-6 | - | 18 | CASSSRGLNTFSNQPQHF | TGTGCCAGCAGCTCTCGGGGACTGAACACTTTTAGCAATCAGCCCCAGCATTTT
- | TRBJ2-7 | TRBV4-1 | TRBD1 | 15 | CASSQSTDRVSEQYF | TGCGCCAGCAGCCAATCCACGGACAGGGTTAGCGAGCAGTACTTC
- | TRBJ2-2 | TRBV7-9 | - | 16 | CASSQGLLANTGELFF | TGTGCCAGCAGCCAGGGACTGCTCGCGAACACCGGGGAACTGTTTTTT
once | TRBJ1-2 | TRBV19 | - | 14 | CASNFRQQNYGYTF | TGTGCCAGTAACTTCAGACAGCAGAACTATGGCTACACCTTC
- | TRBJ2-5 | TRBV9 | TRBD2 | 17 | CASSVGVRLAGEETQYF | TGTGCCAGCAGCGTAGGGGTGCGACTAGCGGGAGAAGAGACCCAGTACTTC
- | TRBJ2-1 | TRBV30 | TRBD2 | 16 | CASSSGRGRRYNEQFF | TGTGCCTCTTCAAGCGGGAGGGGAAGAAGGTACAATGAGCAGTTCTTC
- | TRBJ2-6 | TRBV10-1 | - | 14 | CARPQGTGANVLTF | TGCGCCCGGCCCCAGGGTACTGGGGCCAACGTCCTGACTTTC
few | TRBJ2-7 | TRBV27 | - | 14 | CASSARGGSYEQYF | TGTGCCAGCAGTGCCCGGGGAGGCTCCTACGAGCAGTACTTC
- | TRBJ2-3 | TRBV19 | TRBD2 | 16 | CASSSMTSGRRDTQYF | TGTGCCAGTAGTAGCATGACTAGCGGGAGAAGGGATACGCAGTATTTT
few | TRBJ2-3 | TRBV25-1 | - | 10 | CASRESTQYF | TGTGCCAGCAGGGAGAGTACGCAGTATTTT
- | TRBJ2-7 | TRBV5-4 | TRBD2 | 14 | CASSRTSGSYEQYF | TGTGCCAGCAGCCGGACTAGCGGGAGCTACGAGCAGTACTTC
- | TRBJ1-5 | TRBV28 | - | 15 | CASRLGGNSNQPQHF | TGTGCCAGCAGACTAGGCGGAAATAGCAATCAGCCCCAGCATTTT
- | TRBJ2-1 | TRBV11-3 | - | 13 | CASNSGGLDEQFF | TGTGCCAGCAACTCCGGGGGTTTGGATGAGCAGTTCTTC
- | TRBJ1-2 | TRBV7-6 | TRBD1 | 13 | CASSRTGGGGYTF | TGTGCCAGCAGCCGGACAGGGGGAGGAGGCTACACCTTC
- | TRBJ1-4 | TRBV30 | - | 14 | CAWSASYGSGKLFF | TGTGCCTGGAGTGCCTCGTATGGATCAGGAAAACTGTTTTTT
- | TRBJ2-1 | TRBV19 | TRBD2 | 16 | CASSQETSGRYNEQFF | TGTGCCAGTAGCCAAGAGACTAGCGGGAGATACAATGAGCAGTTCTTC
few | TRBJ2-3 | TRBV6-4 | - | 14 | CASSPGLTTDTQYF | TGTGCCAGCAGTCCGGGACTTACCACAGATACGCAGTATTTT
few | TRBJ1-1 | TRBV5-1 | - | 14 | CASSPTNEWTEAFF | TGCGCCAGCAGTCCCACAAATGAATGGACTGAAGCTTTCTTT
- | TRBJ2-1 | TRBV7-3 | TRBD1 | 15 | CASSLRQGPYNEQFF | TGTGCCAGCAGCTTACGACAGGGACCCTACAATGAGCAGTTCTTC
- | TRBJ1-1 | TRBV6-5 | - | 14 | CASRLSGADTEAFF | TGTGCCAGCAGGCTTTCAGGGGCGGACACTGAAGCTTTCTTT
- | TRBJ1-6 | TRBV27 | - | 15 | CASSLPRGYNSPLHF | TGTGCCAGCAGCCTCCCTCGGGGCTATAATTCACCCCTCCACTTT
- | TRBJ2-3 | TRBV2 | TRBD2 | 19 | CASTGTSGRSGRDTDTQYF | TGTGCCAGCACCGGGACTAGCGGGAGAAGTGGGAGGGACACAGATACGCAGTATTTT
- | TRBJ2-5 | TRBV5-1 | - | 15 | CASSSNVDLQETQYF | TGCGCCAGCAGCTCCAATGTTGACTTGCAAGAGACCCAGTACTTC
- | TRBJ1-1 | TRBV4-1 | - | 15 | CASSRSSQGVTEAFF | TGCGCCAGCAGCCGATCCTCCCAGGGTGTCACTGAAGCTTTCTTT
- | TRBJ2-7 | TRBV9 | TRBD1 | 15 | CASSGGTGMSYEQYF | TGTGCCAGCAGCGGGGGGACAGGGATGTCCTACGAGCAGTACTTC
- | TRBJ2-7 | TRBV4-2 | TRBD2 | 14 | CASSPGLDSYEQYF | TGTGCCAGCAGCCCGGGACTAGATAGCTACGAGCAGTACTTC
- | TRBJ2-7 | TRBV19 | - | 14 | CASSIGGNSYEQYF | TGTGCCAGTAGTATAGGCGGGAACTCCTACGAGCAGTACTTC
- | TRBJ1-5 | TRBV19 | TRBD1 | 17 | CASSMGQGTISNQPQHF | TGTGCCAGTAGTATGGGACAGGGAACCATTAGCAATCAGCCCCAGCATTTT
once | TRBJ2-7 | TRBV19 | - | 14 | CASTRTEGVYEQYF | TGTGCCAGTACCCGGACAGAGGGGGTCTACGAGCAGTACTTC